The entry below describes one T cell receptor (beta chain). The CDR3 sequence is 16 residues long. The V and J ends lost 2 bases and 6 bases, in that order; junction bases with no gene match: 8. CDR1 SGHTA and CDR2 FQGNSA come from the germline V gene. These data come from a study of chemoradiotherapy in HPV16-positive cancers. Samples were taken several times over chemoradiotherapy. Clones were sequenced by immunoSEQ multiplex PCR, and TCRdb holds only the in-frame ones, with some missing. The sample includes more than 15,000 clones, 60% to 80% of them seen just once. The sequence came from a human donor with HPV-associated anogenital cancer. This specimen was collected from a patient who underwent chemoradiotherapy. This chain connects TRBV7-2 to TRBJ2-2, with 8 bases aligning to TRBD1. CDR3 in amino acids: CASSLKWTGSSGELFF. The CDR3 DNA reads TGTGCCAGCAGCTTAAAGTGGACAGGGTCTTCCGGGGAGCTGTTTTTT.